These 6 T cell receptor beta chains originate from one sample sequenced in a study of Graves' ophthalmopathy and Graves' hyperthyroidism. Using RNA transcripts, the TCR beta CDR3 regions were amplified. After a first-round RT-PCR with HTBI primers, a second-round multiplex PCR was run. TCRdb itself ran the multiplex PCR reads through MiXCR, one entry per CDR3 protein. The table has around 1.1 million distinct CDR3 sequences, approximately 35% seen once. Sequencing input: peripheral blood or thyroid tissue (not recorded which). These receptors were taken from an adult man with Graves' hyperthyroidism.

This clonotype was found once. This chain connects TRBV4-1 to TRBJ2-7, with TRBD1 as a possible D gene (5 bases). The germline gives CDR1 MGHRA, CDR2 YSYEKL. The CDR3 loop spans 15 amino acids. V lost 0 bases to trimming and J lost 3 bases, with 12 bases between them. The CDR3, as DNA: TGCGCCAGCAGCCAAGAAGGGGTCCGCCACTACGAGCAGTACTTC. It is translated as CASSQEGVRHYEQYF.

The chain couples TRBV20-1 to TRBJ2-5; no clear D. CDR3 length: 13 residues. Trimming took 3 bases from V and 6 from J, leaving 14 bases between them. Germline V lookup: CDR1 DFQATT, CDR2 SNEGSKA (reference sequence). This chain's CDR3 is CSASPVVLKTQYF. CDR3 sequence (DNA): TGCAGTGCTAGCCCCGTGGTATTGAAGACCCAGTACTTC.

This clonotype showed up many times. The chain recombines TRBV7-2 with TRBJ1-4; weak D call: TRBD1 (6 bases). CDR3 length equals 13 residues. Between the trimmed V and J ends, which lost 5 bases and 8 bases, there was a span of 12 bases. The V gene's germline CDR1 is SGHTA and CDR2 FQGNSA. The CDR3 DNA reads as TGTGCCAGCAGCCGTGGGGGCGGCGAAAAACTGTTTTTT. It is translated as CASSRGGGEKLFF.

The genes are TRBV13 and TRBJ2-7; D is ambiguous. V was cut by 2 bases and J by 5 bases, with 10 bases left in between. Germline V gives CDR1 PRHDT, CDR2 FYEKMQ (reference sequence). CDR3 length equals 13 residues. CDR3 protein: CASSLPMLDEQYF. CDR3 bases: TGTGCCAGCAGCTTACCCATGCTTGACGAGCAGTACTTC.

V is TRBV7-3 and J is TRBJ2-7; 12 bases agree with TRBD1. After removal of 5 bases from V and 6 bases from J, the junction contained 8 bases not matched to a gene. The CDR3 length is 15 residues. Germline values: CDR1 SGHTA, CDR2 FQGTGA. The DNA for the CDR3 is TGTGCCAGCAGCCCCCAGATGGGACAGGGGGCCGAGCAGTACTTC. Residues: CASSPQMGQGAEQYF.

This rearrangement joins TRBV10-3 to TRBJ1-1, with D possibly being TRBD1 (6 bases). Germline assignment: CDR1 ENHRY and CDR2 SYGVKD. The CDR3 runs to 14 residues. The V end was cut by 10 bases, the J end by 1 base, with 16 bases between. CDR3 residues: CATTGHRKNTEAFF. The CDR3 nucleotides are TGTGCCACCACGGGACATAGAAAGAACACTGAAGCTTTCTTT.